One and the same sample provided the 7 T cell receptor beta chains below, sequenced in a study of shared clonotypes between healthy human individuals. TCRdb's table, derived via immunoSEQ multiplex PCR, lists solely in-frame clones and lacks some. The repertoire holds over 2 million clones, with around 95% as singletons. Sequenced sample: naive CD4+ T cells sorted from blood. Indicated subset: CD45RA+ positively selected. The receptor source for this set is a man younger than 30 in good health.

About this clone itself: Other DNA sequences in the sample encode the same CDR3. V is TRBV6-6 and J is TRBJ2-5; maybe TRBD2 (5 bases). CDR1 and CDR2 (germline): MNHNY, SVGAGI (reference sequence). This CDR3 contains 13 residues. Trimming took off 0 bases at V and 5 bases at J, with 7 bases between the two ends. CDR3 sequence reads: CASSYSGGETQYF. As DNA, the CDR3 is TGTGCCAGCAGTTACTCAGGCGGGGAGACCCAGTACTTC.

This clone came up once. This chain joins TRBV4-3 and TRBJ1-2; TRBD1 matches at 8 bases. J was trimmed by 4 bases and V by 0 bases; bases with no gene match: 7. The germline gives CDR1 LGHNA, CDR2 YSLEER. The CDR3 loop spans 16 amino acids. The CDR3 region has the DNA TGCGCCAGCAGCCAAGATGGACAGGGTAGTCCCTATGGCTACACCTTC. This sequence encodes CASSQDGQGSPYGYTF.

The rearrangement links TRBV7-2 to TRBJ2-5; no clear D. The CDR3 spans 13 residues. V shed 1 base and J shed 5 bases, with 8 bases lying between them. Germline V gene sequence: CDR1 SGHTA, CDR2 FQGNSA. The CDR3 protein is CASSLGYGETQYF. CDR3 DNA sequence: TGTGCCAGCAGCTTAGGGTACGGGGAGACCCAGTACTTC.

This rearrangement joins TRBV27 to TRBJ2-7, with 11 bases aligning to TRBD2. V lost 6 bases and J lost 0; bases outside the gene matches: 7. Germline V gene data show CDR1 as MNHEY and CDR2 as SMNVEV (reference sequence). The CDR3 runs to 16 residues. The DNA of the CDR3 is TGTGCCAGCAGGACCGATGGGACTAGCGGCTCCTACGAGCAGTACTTC. Residues: CASRTDGTSGSYEQYF.

The rearrangement uses TRBV5-5 and TRBJ2-2; no firm D call. V was cut by 1 base and J by 8 bases, with 6 bases left in between. Germline CDR1 is SGHKS and CDR2 is YYEKEE (reference sequence). This CDR3 is 12 amino acids long. Here the CDR3 reads CASSLMGGELFF. The CDR3 DNA follows: TGTGCCAGCAGCTTGATGGGTGGGGAGCTGTTTTTT.

In its sample, this clone was seen a few times. The chain uses TRBV9 and TRBJ2-1; 11 bases map to TRBD2. V lost 3 bases and J lost 2; bases outside the gene matches: 1. From germline, CDR1 is SGDLS and CDR2 YYNGEE. This CDR3 spans 15 amino acids. The CDR3 DNA sequence: TGTGCCAGCAGCGCGACTAGCGGGGCCTACAATGAGCAGTTCTTC. Amino acid sequence: CASSATSGAYNEQFF.

Points on this clone: Additional DNA sequences in this sample encode the identical CDR3. The genes are TRBV30 and TRBJ1-5; no definite D call. From germline, CDR1 is GTSNPN and CDR2 SVGIG (reference sequence). The V gene lost 0 bases and the J gene lost 6 bases, with 9 bases spanning the gap. This CDR3 region has 13 residues. The CDR3 coding sequence is TGTGCCTGGAGTGTGTCGGGAGGTCAGCCCCAGCATTTT. Protein product: CAWSVSGGQPQHF.